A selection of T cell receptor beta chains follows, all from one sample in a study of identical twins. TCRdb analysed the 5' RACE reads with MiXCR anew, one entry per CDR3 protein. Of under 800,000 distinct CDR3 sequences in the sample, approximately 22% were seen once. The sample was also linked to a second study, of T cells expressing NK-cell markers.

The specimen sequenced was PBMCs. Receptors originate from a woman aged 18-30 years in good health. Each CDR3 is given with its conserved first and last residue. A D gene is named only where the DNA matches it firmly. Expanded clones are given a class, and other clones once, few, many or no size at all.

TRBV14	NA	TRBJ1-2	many	CASSQRTAYGYTF	TGTGCCAGCAGCCAAAGGACGGCCTATGGCTACACCTTC
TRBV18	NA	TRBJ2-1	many	CASSPPGYNEQFF	TGTGCCAGCAGCCCCCCGGGCTACAATGAGCAGTTCTTC
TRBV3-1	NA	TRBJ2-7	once	CASSQDTEPLYEQYF	TGTGCCAGCAGCCAAGATACGGAACCGTTATACGAGCAGTACTTC
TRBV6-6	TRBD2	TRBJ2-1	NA	CASSGGLAWNEQFF	TGTGCCAGCAGTGGGGGACTAGCGTGGAATGAGCAGTTCTTC
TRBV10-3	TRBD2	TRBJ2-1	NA	CAISPGLAGGNEQFF	TGTGCCATCAGCCCCGGACTAGCGGGAGGAAATGAGCAGTTCTTC
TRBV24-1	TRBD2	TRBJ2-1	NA	CATSDWTSGGMDEQFF	TGTGCCACCAGTGATTGGACTAGCGGGGGGATGGATGAGCAGTTCTTC
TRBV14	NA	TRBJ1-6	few	CASSSSYNSPLHF	TGTGCCAGCAGCAGCTCCTATAATTCACCCCTCCACTTT
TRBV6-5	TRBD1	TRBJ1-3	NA	CASSFTGAPGNTIYF	TGTGCCAGCAGTTTTACAGGGGCGCCCGGAAACACCATATATTTT
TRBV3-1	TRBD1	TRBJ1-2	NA	CASSQGAGTGDYTF	TGTGCCAGCAGCCAAGGAGCCGGGACAGGAGACTACACCTTC
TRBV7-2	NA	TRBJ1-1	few	CASSLSSRNTEAFF	TGTGCCAGCAGCCTGTCGTCACGGAACACTGAAGCTTTCTTT
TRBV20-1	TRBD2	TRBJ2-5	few	CSARVLAGDQETQYF	TGCAGTGCTAGAGTACTAGCGGGGGATCAAGAGACCCAGTACTTC
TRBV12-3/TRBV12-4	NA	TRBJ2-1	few	CATTGTSPMGGSYNEQFF	TGTGCCACTACCGGGACGAGCCCTATGGGGGGCTCCTACAATGAGCAGTTCTTC
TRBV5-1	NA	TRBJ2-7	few	CASSFLNTGATYEQYF	TGCGCCAGCAGCTTCCTAAACACCGGGGCAACCTACGAGCAGTACTTC
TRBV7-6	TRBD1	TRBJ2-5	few	CASSLDRPRTGQETQYF	TGTGCCAGCAGCTTAGATAGGCCCAGGACAGGGCAAGAGACCCAGTACTTC
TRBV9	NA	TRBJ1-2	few	CASSVEWNYGYTF	TGTGCCAGCAGCGTAGAATGGAACTATGGCTACACCTTC
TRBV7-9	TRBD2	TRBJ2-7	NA	CASSLSEGLAGDEQYF	TGTGCCAGCAGCTTATCGGAGGGACTAGCGGGAGACGAGCAGTACTTC
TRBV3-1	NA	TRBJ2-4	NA	CASSQWVAKNIQYF	TGTGCCAGCAGCCAGTGGGTAGCCAAAAACATTCAGTACTTC
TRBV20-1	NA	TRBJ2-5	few	CSARLPHPVGKKETQYF	TGCAGTGCGAGACTCCCGCACCCAGTGGGGAAAAAAGAGACCCAGTACTTC
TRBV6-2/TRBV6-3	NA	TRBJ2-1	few	CASSTRVNEQFF	TGTGCCAGCAGTACGCGCGTCAATGAGCAGTTCTTC
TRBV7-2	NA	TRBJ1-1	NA	CASSLVGRLNTEAFF	TGTGCCAGCAGCTTAGTGGGCAGACTGAACACTGAAGCTTTCTTT
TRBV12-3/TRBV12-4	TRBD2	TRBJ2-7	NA	CASGDGGKQYF	TGTGCCAGCGGGGACGGGGGGAAGCAGTACTTC
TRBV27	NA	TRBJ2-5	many	CASSPGPRTEETQYF	TGTGCCAGCAGCCCGGGCCCGAGGACGGAAGAGACCCAGTACTTC
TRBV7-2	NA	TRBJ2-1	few	CASSFTAYEQFF	TGTGCCAGCAGCTTTACCGCGTATGAGCAGTTCTTC
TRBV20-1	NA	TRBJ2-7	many	CSARQGAYEQYF	TGCAGTGCTAGACAGGGCGCCTACGAGCAGTACTTC
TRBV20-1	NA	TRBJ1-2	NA	CSAREFGTPLTYGYTF	TGCAGTGCTAGGGAGTTCGGAACCCCCCTTACCTATGGCTACACCTTC
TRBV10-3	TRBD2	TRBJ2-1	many	CAISESLAGSEQFF	TGTGCCATCAGTGAGTCTTTAGCGGGAAGTGAGCAGTTCTTC
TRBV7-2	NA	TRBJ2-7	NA	CASSFSGWGAEQYF	TGTGCCAGCAGCTTCAGCGGCTGGGGGGCCGAGCAGTACTTC
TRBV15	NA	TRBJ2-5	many	CATSRDQDAQETQYF	TGTGCCACCAGCAGAGATCAGGACGCTCAAGAGACCCAGTACTTC
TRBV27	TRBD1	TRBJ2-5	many	CASSLDRGWETQYF	TGTGCCAGCAGTTTAGACAGGGGGTGGGAGACCCAGTACTTC
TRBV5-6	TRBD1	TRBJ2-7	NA	CASSLVPGQPYEQYF	TGTGCCAGCAGCTTAGTGCCGGGACAGCCCTACGAGCAGTACTTC
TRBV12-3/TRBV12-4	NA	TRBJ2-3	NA	CASSLRIQDTQYF	TGTGCCAGCAGTTTAAGGATCCAAGATACGCAGTATTTT
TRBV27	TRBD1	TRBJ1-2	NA	CASSSIVRGIGYTF	TGTGCCAGCAGTTCTATCGTCAGGGGGATCGGCTACACCTTC
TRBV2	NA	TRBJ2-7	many	CASRGPTDFSGNYEQYF	TGTGCCAGCAGAGGTCCGACCGACTTTAGCGGTAACTACGAGCAGTACTTC
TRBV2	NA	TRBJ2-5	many	CASSRSLETQYF	TGTGCCAGCAGCAGAAGCCTAGAGACCCAGTACTTC
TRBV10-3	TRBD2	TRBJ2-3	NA	CATLAGGPTDTQYF	TGTGCCACGCTAGCGGGAGGGCCCACAGATACGCAGTATTTT
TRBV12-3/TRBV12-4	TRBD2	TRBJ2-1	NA	CASRYPTLAGKINEQFF	TGTGCCAGCAGGTATCCTACACTAGCGGGAAAGATCAATGAGCAGTTCTTC
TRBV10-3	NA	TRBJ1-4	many	CAISESWGGFDEKLFF	TGTGCCATCAGTGAGTCGTGGGGAGGATTCGATGAAAAACTGTTTTTT
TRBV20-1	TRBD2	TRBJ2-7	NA	CSASGTSGRSNYEQYF	TGCAGTGCTTCTGGGACTAGCGGAAGATCTAACTACGAGCAGTACTTC
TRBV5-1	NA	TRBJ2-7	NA	CASSVPGTQISYEQYF	TGCGCCAGCAGCGTCCCCGGGACCCAGATCTCCTACGAGCAGTACTTC
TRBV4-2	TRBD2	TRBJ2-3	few	CASSQALERGPYGDTQYF	TGTGCCAGCAGCCAAGCCCTTGAGCGGGGGCCGTACGGAGATACGCAGTATTTT
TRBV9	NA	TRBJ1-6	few	CASSVVSNPFPPLHF	TGTGCCAGCAGCGTAGTTAGTAACCCCTTCCCTCCCCTCCACTTT
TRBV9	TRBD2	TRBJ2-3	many	CASSASGSTDTQYF	TGCGCCAGCAGCGCTAGCGGGAGCACAGATACGCAGTATTTT
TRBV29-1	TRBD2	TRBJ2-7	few	CSVLAGGYYEQYF	TGCAGCGTGCTAGCGGGAGGGTACTACGAGCAGTACTTC
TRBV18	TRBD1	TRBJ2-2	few	CASSRYRGYRGTGELFF	TGTGCCAGCTCACGGTACAGGGGGTACCGCGGCACCGGGGAGCTGTTTTTT
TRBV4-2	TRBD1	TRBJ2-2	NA	CASSRATPGQGSGELFF	TGTGCCAGCAGCCGCGCTACCCCGGGACAGGGTTCCGGGGAGCTGTTTTTT
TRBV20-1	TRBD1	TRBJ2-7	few	CSARDLVGQGYEQYF	TGCAGTGCTAGAGATTTAGTGGGACAGGGATACGAGCAGTACTTC
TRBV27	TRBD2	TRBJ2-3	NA	CANRTSGSFPQSTQYF	TGTGCCAACAGGACTAGCGGGAGTTTCCCACAGTCTACGCAGTATTTT
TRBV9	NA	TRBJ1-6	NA	CASSPRTYNSPLHF	TGTGCCAGCAGCCCCAGGACTTATAATTCACCCCTCCACTTT
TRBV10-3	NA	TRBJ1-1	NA	CAISAVLAEAFF	TGTGCCATCAGTGCAGTTCTCGCTGAAGCTTTCTTT
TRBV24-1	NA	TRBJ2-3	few	CATSSPGAGTQYF	TGTGCCACCTCCTCTCCTGGAGCGGGTACGCAGTATTTT
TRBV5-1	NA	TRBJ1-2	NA	CASSLGPGYTF	TGCGCCAGCAGCCTCGGACCGGGCTACACCTTC
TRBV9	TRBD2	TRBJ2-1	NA	CASSLQGLAGYEQFF	TGTGCCAGCAGCCTCCAGGGACTAGCGGGATATGAGCAGTTCTTC
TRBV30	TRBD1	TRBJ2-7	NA	CAAGTGQGMYEQYF	TGTGCCGCAGGGACCGGACAGGGGATGTACGAGCAGTACTTC
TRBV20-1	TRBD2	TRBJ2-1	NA	CSVSGSGGLLYDNEQFF	TGCAGTGTTTCGGGTAGCGGGGGCTTACTGTATGACAATGAGCAGTTCTTC
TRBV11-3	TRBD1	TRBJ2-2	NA	CASSLQTGDTGELFF	TGTGCCAGCAGCTTACAGACAGGGGACACCGGGGAGCTGTTTTTT
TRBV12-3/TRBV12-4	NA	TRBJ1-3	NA	CASSFSGTNTIYF	TGTGCCAGCAGTTTCTCGGGTACGAACACCATATATTTT
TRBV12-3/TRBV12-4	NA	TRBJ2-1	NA	CASSFSGMNNEQFF	TGTGCCAGCAGTTTTAGTGGGATGAACAATGAGCAGTTCTTC